What follows are 18 T cell receptor beta chains derived from one specimen sequenced in a study of blood T cells in healthy people across ages. A second PCR, run for about 6 to 11 cycles, used a sample-barcoded 5' primer plus a J-beta primer mix. TCRdb re-called the 5' RACE reads through MiXCR, storing one row per CDR3 protein. The sample carries 660,000 or so distinct CDR3 sequences, roughly 58% recorded once. The specimen was blood. These receptors came from a man aged 60-69 years in good health.

This clonotype came up a few times. The chain recombines TRBV20-1 with TRBJ2-7, with D possibly matching TRBD2 (6 bases). The CDR3 length is 15 residues. Germline V lookup: CDR1 DFQATT, CDR2 SNEGSKA (reference sequence). V dropped 0 bases and J dropped 1 base, with 13 bases sitting between them. The CDR3 region is CSARDPRGHSYEQYF. CDR3 nucleotides: TGCAGTGCTAGAGATCCGCGGGGCCATTCCTACGAGCAGTACTTC.

This clonotype was picked up a small number of times. V and J are TRBV29-1 and TRBJ2-5; 7 bases are a match to TRBD2. This CDR3 has 15 residues. Germline loops: CDR1 SQVTM, CDR2 ANQGSEA. V dropped 4 bases and J dropped 2; count of bases not matched to a gene: 10. The CDR3 loop reads CSVGVGSGVQETQYF. As DNA, the CDR3 is TGCAGCGTTGGTGTCGGGAGCGGGGTACAAGAGACCCAGTACTTC.

As to this clonotype: Mismatch with germline at one junction end may stem from a read error. The gene calls are TRBV20-1 and TRBJ2-1; 11 bases align to TRBD2. The CDR3 is 14 amino acids. From germline, CDR1 is DFQATT and CDR2 SNEGSKA (reference sequence). The CDR3 protein is CSASGTSGNNERYF. Written as DNA, the CDR3 is TGCAGTGCTAGCGGGACTAGCGGAAACAATGAGCGGTACTTC.

This chain uses TRBV20-1 with TRBJ1-4; 8 positions agree with TRBD1. From germline, CDR1 is DFQATT and CDR2 SNEGSKA (reference sequence). This CDR3 is built from 13 residues. V shed 6 bases and J 7 bases; nucleotides not matched to a gene: 7. CDR3 sequence reads: CSAGDRWGEKLFF. For the CDR3, the DNA is TGCAGTGCCGGGGACAGGTGGGGTGAAAAACTGTTTTTT.

This clonotype was seen a handful of times. This chain connects TRBV11-2 to TRBJ2-5, with D uncertain. The V gene lost 5 bases and the J gene lost 5 bases, with 18 bases spanning the gap. This CDR3 comprises 15 residues. Looked up from germline, CDR1 is SGHAT and CDR2 is FQNNGV. This CDR3 is CASSILGVLGETQYF. CDR3 DNA: TGTGCCAGCAGCATCCTTGGGGTTTTGGGGGAGACCCAGTACTTC.

This clonotype came up many times. This rearrangement joins TRBV3-1 to TRBJ2-7; the D gene could be TRBD1 or TRBD2 (5 bases each). The germline V and J ends were trimmed by 0 bases and 7 bases, with 22 bases remaining between them. This CDR3 comprises 17 residues. Germline CDR1 is LGHDT and CDR2 is YNNKEL (reference sequence). The CDR3: CASSQDLAGTAVREQYF. The CDR3 DNA is TGTGCCAGCAGCCAAGATTTAGCCGGGACGGCAGTGAGAGAGCAGTACTTC.

The J gene is TRBJ1-2, the V gene TRBV5-1, with a possible D match to TRBD1 (5 bases). CDR3 length: 14 amino acids. Germline assignment: CDR1 SGHRS and CDR2 YFSETQ. Trimming cost V 0 bases and J 4 bases, with 10 bases left between them. The CDR3 loop reads CASSLGDSFYGYTF. The CDR3 DNA is TGCGCCAGCAGCTTGGGCGACAGCTTCTATGGCTACACCTTC.

This clonotype has a handful of counts. The chain has TRBV3-1 and TRBJ2-7; D may match TRBD1 or TRBD2 (7 bases each). The tail of the sequence fits TRBJ2-5 better, so the J call may be wrong. CDR3 length: 17 residues. The germline V gene has CDR1 LGHDT and CDR2 YNNKEL (reference sequence). The CDR3 sequence is CASSQVGGGAFGGTQYF. For the CDR3, the DNA is TGTGCCAGCAGCCAAGTGGGAGGGGGCGCGTTTGGAGGGACCCAGTACTTC.

The gene calls are TRBV12-3 or TRBV12-4 and TRBJ2-5; 11 bases match TRBD2. The CDR3 is made up of 15 amino acids. With 7 bases clipped from V and 5 bases from J, the junction kept 9 bases outside the gene matches. The CDR3 DNA is TGTGCCAGCACCCCGGTAGCGGGGGGGCGTGAGACCCAGTACTTC. Its protein product is CASTPVAGGRETQYF.

The chain links TRBV28 to TRBJ1-5; unclear D gene. The germline V and J ends were trimmed by 2 bases and 7 bases, with 9 bases remaining between them. The CDR3 extends over 13 amino acids. Germline CDR1 is MDHEN and CDR2 is SYDVKM. The CDR3: CASSLKDRQPQHF. In DNA, the CDR3 is TGTGCCAGCAGTTTAAAGGATCGCCAGCCCCAGCATTTT.

The chain is built from TRBV9 and TRBJ1-2; D unclear. CDR1 and CDR2 from the germline V gene are SGDLS and YYNGEE. Trimming pared 3 bases from V and 4 bases from J, leaving 10 bases between. The CDR3 has 13 amino acids. The CDR3 DNA follows: TGTGCCAGCAGCGCGATGATGGGCTATGGCTACACCTTC. It yields the protein CASSAMMGYGYTF.

The chain uses TRBV7-8 and TRBJ2-1; TRBD2 matches at 7 bases. The V gene's germline CDR1 is SGHVS and CDR2 FQNEAQ. The CDR3 contains 18 residues. The junction had 11 bases not matched to a gene; V was cut back by 1 base and J by 2 bases. This CDR3 reads CASSLGGGSRNTYNEQFF. For the CDR3, the DNA is TGTGCCAGCAGCTTAGGGGGGGGGAGCCGAAATACCTACAATGAGCAGTTCTTC.

This sequence joins TRBV20-1 and TRBJ2-4; 7 bases map to TRBD1. The J call is doubtful: the DNA matches TRBJ2-7 better. The CDR3 is 14 residues long. The V gene's germline CDR1 is DFQATT and CDR2 SNEGSKA (reference sequence). The CDR3 region has the DNA TGCAGTGCTAGCTACAGCAGGGGGTACCACGAGCAGTACTTC. It is translated as CSASYSRGYHEQYF.

The chain couples TRBV3-1 to TRBJ1-5; D is perhaps TRBD1 (6 bases). The V end lost 0 bases, the J end lost 4 bases, and 10 bases lay between the germline ends. Per germline, CDR1 LGHDT and CDR2 YNNKEL (reference sequence). The CDR3 covers 15 residues. The CDR3 bases are TGTGCCAGCAGCCAAGATCTAACAGGGAATCAGCCCCAGCATTTT. Encoded protein: CASSQDLTGNQPQHF.

V gene TRBV2 combines with J gene TRBJ1-1; 8 bases map to TRBD1. The CDR3 is made up of 11 amino acids. The germline CDR1 and CDR2 sequences are SNHLY and FYNNEI. The V and J ends lost 11 bases and 3 bases, in that order; junction bases with no gene match: 2. CDR3 nucleotide sequence: TGTGCCGACAGGGGCGACACTGAAGCTTTCTTT. This codes for CADRGDTEAFF.

This clonotype has just a few counts. V is TRBV25-1 and J is TRBJ1-2; no reliable D call. Germline V lookup: CDR1 MGHDK, CDR2 SYGVNS. The V and J ends lost 3 bases and 8 bases respectively, with 13 bases between them. The CDR3 has 13 amino acids. The CDR3 loop is CASSDLPSRGYTF. The CDR3 nucleotides are TGTGCCAGCAGTGACCTACCCTCAAGGGGCTACACCTTC.

J is TRBJ2-7 and V is TRBV27; D is uncertain. CDR3 length equals 13 residues. The germline gives CDR1 MNHEY, CDR2 SMNVEV (reference sequence). V was clipped by 4 bases and J by 2 bases, with 9 bases between them. CDR3 DNA sequence: TGTGCCAGCAGTTGGAGCCAGACCTACGAGCAGTACTTC. Its translation: CASSWSQTYEQYF.

Notes on this clonotype: An end of the junction does not agree with germline; a read error may underlie this. The rearrangement links TRBV5-1 to TRBJ2-7, with a weak D call TRBD2 (5 bases). The germline gives CDR1 SGHRS, CDR2 YFSETQ. The length of the CDR3 is 14 residues. CDR3 sequence: CSSSLEDPIYEQYF. The DNA for the CDR3 is TGCTCCAGCAGCTTGGAGGACCCCATCTACGAGCAGTACTTC.